This T cell receptor beta chain was identified in a study of T cells in women clearing cervical HPV infection (dated by TCRdb to 2016 to 2019). Regarding the complete study: The cases were some 26 women with histologically confirmed HPV16-related CIN3 or worse, and 2 of those women had invasive cancers. Controls were around 24 women whose single incident HPV16 infection cleared within 12 months without precancer or cancer developing. Blood from cases was collected at the visit at which the lesion was first identified, whereas blood from controls was collected once infection was no longer detected. For cases, the median interval between lesion detection and blood sampling was roughly 140 days, with an interquartile range of roughly 80 to 200 days. Since HLA typing was available for only a few women, HLA type could not be ruled out as a confounder. This exploratory proof-of-principle case-control study, nested within the Guanacaste HPV Natural History Study in Costa Rica, compared TCR repertoires among women with different cervical HPV16 outcomes. Cases and controls were matched on age within five years and on year of sample collection. Cases had a median age of around 32 years compared with 37 to 40 for controls, and baseline characteristics showed no significant differences between the groups. In the parent cohort, some 11,000 women aged 18 or older were enrolled in Guanacaste, Costa Rica, during about 1993 to 1995 and then followed for approximately 7 years. As quality controls, five blinded duplicates were added to each group, bringing the total to about 60 samples made up of around 50 participants and approximately ten replicates.

TCR beta CDR3 regions were amplified by multiplex PCR from an average of roughly 1,200 ng genomic DNA per sample using the immunoSEQ assay. To correct primer bias, the assay used a complete synthetic TCR repertoire to set an amplification baseline. Amplicons were sequenced on the Illumina platform. The original methods were these. Sequence errors were corrected by clustering with frequency ratios and a modified nearest-neighbor algorithm, and the sequences were then analyzed in the immunoSEQ Analyzer using IMGT gene definitions. At each rarefaction depth, TCR richness and evenness were averaged across 20 rarefaction repeats, and samples with fewer sequences than that depth were excluded. Relative abundances of V, D and J genes were compared between groups using Wilcoxon rank sum tests, with FDR correction applied. An intraclass correlation of about 96% for TCR richness and an average of about 80% across 66 gene segments were obtained from the blinded duplicates. TCRdb retrieved this table from immuneACCESS and kept in-frame rearrangements only. Not all clones are present; in checked studies, unresolved V genes account for under half, and no reason is known for the remainder. The DNA was the basis for D and trimming; V, J and clone size are from that table. The sample's clone listing holds some 46,000 clones. The ten largest clonotypes hold 35% to 40% of the sample.

Every participant had a single incident cervical HPV16 infection, and women with prevalent HPV16 infections were excluded. Cervical HPV DNA was detected with MY09/MY11 PCR, and genotyping was done by dot-blot hybridization. About 15 mL of heparinized blood were centrifuged, and the buffy coat was aliquoted, frozen at -30°C, then stored at -80°C. QIAGEN kits were used to extract genomic DNA from the buffy coat specimens. Sequences SEHNR (CDR1) and FQNEAQ (CDR2) are obtained from the germline V gene (reference sequence). The CDR3 holds 14 amino acids from the cysteine to the phenylalanine. Shown are 33 bases from within the CDR3, in frame from base 1. Here V drops 5 bases and J drops 12 bases, and the junction holds 7 bases not matched to any gene. Beyond this particular receptor, the publication reports: Because of the cross-sectional design, the study could not determine whether the associations came before infection or resulted from infection, and neither effector/memory subsets nor HPV-specific T cells were isolated. Cases were distinguished from controls with an estimated AUC of roughly 0.79 by random forest classifiers combining richness and V gene abundances. Because T-cell numbers per sample were unknown, differences in richness could reflect varying T-cell content rather than repertoire biology. Cases had lower TRBV6-7 relative abundance than controls (around 0.11% versus 0.15%; Bonferroni P = 0.0008). CIN3+ cases had significantly higher TCR repertoire richness than controls across sequencing depths, but evenness did not differ between the groups.

About this clone: Its antigen has not been determined. The CDR3 end falls 3 residues outside the read, so it is completed with the germline J gene.

This TCR came from a woman between 18 and 70 years old with a cervical HPV16 infection that either progressed to CIN3+ or cleared (not recorded which). Here the chain combines TRBV7-9 and TRBJ1-6; a stretch of 10 junction bases matches TRBD1. Input material: blood buffy coat. The CDR3 region reads CASSEGQGRLPLHF. CDR3 DNA (partial): TGTGCCAGCAGCGAGGGACAGGGGAGGTTACCC.